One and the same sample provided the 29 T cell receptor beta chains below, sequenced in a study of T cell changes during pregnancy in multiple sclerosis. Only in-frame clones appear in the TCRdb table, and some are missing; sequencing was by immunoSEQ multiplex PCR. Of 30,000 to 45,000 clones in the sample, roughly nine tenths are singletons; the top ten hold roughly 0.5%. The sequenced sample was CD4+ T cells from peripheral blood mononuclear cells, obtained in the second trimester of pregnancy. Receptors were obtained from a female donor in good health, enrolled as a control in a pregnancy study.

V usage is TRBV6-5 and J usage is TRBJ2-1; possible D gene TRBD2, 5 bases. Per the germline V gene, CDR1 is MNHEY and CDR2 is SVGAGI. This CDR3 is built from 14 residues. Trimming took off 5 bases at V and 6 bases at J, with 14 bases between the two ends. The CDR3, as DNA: TGTGCCAGCAGTCACCCCCAACTAGGCAATGAGCAGTTCTTC. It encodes CASSHPQLGNEQFF.

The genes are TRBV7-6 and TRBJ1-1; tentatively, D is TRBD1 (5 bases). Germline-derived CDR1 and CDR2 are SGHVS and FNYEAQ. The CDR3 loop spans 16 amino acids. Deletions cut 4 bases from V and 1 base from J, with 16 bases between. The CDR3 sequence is CASSYAGREENTEAFF. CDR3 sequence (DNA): TGTGCCAGCAGCTATGCGGGCAGGGAGGAGAACACTGAAGCTTTCTTT. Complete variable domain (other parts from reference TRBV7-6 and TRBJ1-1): GAGVSQSPRYKVTKRGQDVALRCDPISGHVSLYWYRQALGQGPEFLTYFNYEAQQDKSGLPNDRFSAERPEGSISTLTIQRTEQRDSAMYRCASSYAGREENTEAFFGQGTRLTVV.

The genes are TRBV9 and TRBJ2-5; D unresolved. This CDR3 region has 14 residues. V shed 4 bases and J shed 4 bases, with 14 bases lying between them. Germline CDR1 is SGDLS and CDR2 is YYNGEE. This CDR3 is CASSLGPSLETQYF. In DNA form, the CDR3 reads TGTGCCAGCAGCCTGGGCCCAAGCCTAGAGACCCAGTACTTC.

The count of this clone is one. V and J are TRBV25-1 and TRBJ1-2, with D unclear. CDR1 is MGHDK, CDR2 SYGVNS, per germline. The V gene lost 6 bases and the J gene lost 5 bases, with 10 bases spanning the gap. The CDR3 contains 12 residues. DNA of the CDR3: TGTGCCAGCAGGGGCCAGCCTTATGGCTACACCTTC. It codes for CASRGQPYGYTF.

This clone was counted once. The CDR3 coding sequence is TGTGCCAGCCAAATTGTGCCGCGCGGCTACACCTTC. Amino acids: CASQIVPRGYTF. The V gene is TRBV6-1, the J gene TRBJ1-2; D remains unclear. The CDR3 has 12 residues. Trimming took 8 bases from V and 8 from J, leaving 15 bases between them. Germline CDR1 is MNHNS and CDR2 is SASEGT.

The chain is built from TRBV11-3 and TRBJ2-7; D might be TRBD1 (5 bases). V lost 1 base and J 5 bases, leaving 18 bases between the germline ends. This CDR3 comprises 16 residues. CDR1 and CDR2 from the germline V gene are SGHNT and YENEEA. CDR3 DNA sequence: TGTGCCAGCAGCTTAGGTGCAGGGTTGACGGCCAACGAGCAGTACTTC. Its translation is CASSLGAGLTANEQYF.

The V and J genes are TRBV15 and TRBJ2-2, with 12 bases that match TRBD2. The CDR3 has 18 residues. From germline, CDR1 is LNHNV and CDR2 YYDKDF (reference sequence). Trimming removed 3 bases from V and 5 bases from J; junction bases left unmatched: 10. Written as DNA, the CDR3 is TGTGCCACCAGCAGGTTTCTAGCGGGGGGGCCACGGACCGGGGAGCTGTTTTTT. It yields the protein CATSRFLAGGPRTGELFF.

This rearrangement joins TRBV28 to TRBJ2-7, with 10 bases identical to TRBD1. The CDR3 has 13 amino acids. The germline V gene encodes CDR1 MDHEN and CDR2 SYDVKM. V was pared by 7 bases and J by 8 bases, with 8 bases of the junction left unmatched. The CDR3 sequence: CASKLRQGAKQYF. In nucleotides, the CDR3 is TGTGCCAGCAAACTTAGACAGGGGGCAAAGCAGTACTTC.

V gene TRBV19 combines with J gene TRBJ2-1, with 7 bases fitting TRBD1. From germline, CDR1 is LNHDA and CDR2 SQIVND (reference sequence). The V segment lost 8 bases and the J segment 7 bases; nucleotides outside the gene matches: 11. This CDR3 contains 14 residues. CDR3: CASSWDRLTNEQFF. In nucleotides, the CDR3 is TGTGCCAGTTCATGGGACAGACTAACTAATGAGCAGTTCTTC.

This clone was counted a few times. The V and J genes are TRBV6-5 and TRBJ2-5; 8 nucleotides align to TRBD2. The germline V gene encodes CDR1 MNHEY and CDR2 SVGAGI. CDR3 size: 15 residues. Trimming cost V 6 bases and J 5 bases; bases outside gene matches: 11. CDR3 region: CASRKAGANRETQYF. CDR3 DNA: TGTGCCAGCAGAAAAGCGGGAGCCAACCGGGAGACCCAGTACTTC.

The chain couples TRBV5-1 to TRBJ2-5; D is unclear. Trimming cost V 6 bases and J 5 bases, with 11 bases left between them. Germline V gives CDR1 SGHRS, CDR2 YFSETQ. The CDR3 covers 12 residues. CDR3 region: CASMYNGETQYF. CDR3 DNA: TGCGCCAGCATGTACAACGGGGAGACCCAGTACTTC. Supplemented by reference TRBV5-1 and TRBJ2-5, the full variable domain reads KAGVTQTPRYLIKTRGQQVTLSCSPISGHRSVSWYQQTPGQGLQFLFEYFSETQRNKGNFPGRFSGRQFSNSRSEMNVSTLELGDSALYLCASMYNGETQYFGPGTRLLVL.

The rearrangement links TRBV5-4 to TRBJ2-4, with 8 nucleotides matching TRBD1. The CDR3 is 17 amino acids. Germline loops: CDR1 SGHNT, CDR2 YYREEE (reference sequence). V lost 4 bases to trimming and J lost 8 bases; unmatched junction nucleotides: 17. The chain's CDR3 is CASSQSPSTGVGDIQYF. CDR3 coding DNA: TGTGCCAGCAGCCAATCCCCCTCGACAGGGGTTGGGGACATTCAGTACTTC. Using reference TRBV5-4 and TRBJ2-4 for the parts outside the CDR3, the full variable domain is ETGVTQSPTHLIKTRGQQVTLRCSSQSGHNTVSWYQQALGQGPQFIFQYYREEENGRGNFPPRFSGLQFPNYSSELNVNALELDDSALYLCASSQSPSTGVGDIQYFGAGTRLSVL.

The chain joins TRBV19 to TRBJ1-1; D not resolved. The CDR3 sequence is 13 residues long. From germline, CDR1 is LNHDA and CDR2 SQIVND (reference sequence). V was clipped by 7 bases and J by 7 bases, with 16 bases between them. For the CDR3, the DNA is TGTGCCAGTACCCACCCGAACCGAGATGAAGCTTTCTTT. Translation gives CASTHPNRDEAFF.

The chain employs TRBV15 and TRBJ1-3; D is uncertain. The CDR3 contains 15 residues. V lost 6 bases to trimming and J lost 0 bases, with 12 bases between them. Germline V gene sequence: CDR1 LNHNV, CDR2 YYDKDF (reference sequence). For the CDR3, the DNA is TGTGCCACCAGTGTTTCAGGTGACTCTGGAAACACCATATATTTT. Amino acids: CATSVSGDSGNTIYF. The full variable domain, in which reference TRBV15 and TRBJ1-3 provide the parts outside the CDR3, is DAMVIQNPRYQVTQFGKPVTLSCSQTLNHNVMYWYQQKSSQAPKLLFHYYDKDFNNEADTPDNFQSRRPNTSFCFLDIRSPGLGDTAMYLCATSVSGDSGNTIYFGEGSWLTVV.

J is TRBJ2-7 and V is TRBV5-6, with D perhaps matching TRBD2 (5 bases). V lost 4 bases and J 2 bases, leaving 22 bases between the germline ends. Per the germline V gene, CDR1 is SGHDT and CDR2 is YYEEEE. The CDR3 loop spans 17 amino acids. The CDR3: CASSTLARWESPYEQYF. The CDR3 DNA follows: TGTGCCAGCAGCACCTTAGCGAGGTGGGAGAGTCCCTACGAGCAGTACTTC.

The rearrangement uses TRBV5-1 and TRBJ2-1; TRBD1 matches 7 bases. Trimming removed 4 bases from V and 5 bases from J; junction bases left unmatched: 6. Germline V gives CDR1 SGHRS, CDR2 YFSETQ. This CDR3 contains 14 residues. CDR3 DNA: TGCGCCAGCAGCCCCCTGGGACAGCACAATGAGCAGTTCTTC. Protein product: CASSPLGQHNEQFF.

This CDR3 is CASRRPEGYGYTF. The CDR3 DNA reads TGTGCCAGCAGACGTCCGGAGGGGTATGGCTACACCTTC. This rearrangement joins TRBV28 to TRBJ1-2, with D perhaps TRBD1 (5 bases). CDR1 and CDR2 from the germline V gene are MDHEN and SYDVKM. With 6 bases removed from V and 5 bases from J, the gap between germline ends came to 13 bases. This CDR3 comprises 13 residues.

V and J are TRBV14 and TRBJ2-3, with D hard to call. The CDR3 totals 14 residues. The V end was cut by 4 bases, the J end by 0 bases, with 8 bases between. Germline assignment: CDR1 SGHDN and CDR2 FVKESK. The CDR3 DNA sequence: TGTGCCAGCAGCCCACTCTGGAGCACAGATACGCAGTATTTT. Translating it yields CASSPLWSTDTQYF.

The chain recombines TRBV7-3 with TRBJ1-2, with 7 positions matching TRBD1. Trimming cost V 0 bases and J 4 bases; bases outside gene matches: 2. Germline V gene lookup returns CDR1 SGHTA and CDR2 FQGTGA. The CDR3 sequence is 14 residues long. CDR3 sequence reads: CASSLTGQSYGYTF. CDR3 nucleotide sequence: TGTGCCAGCAGCTTAACGGGACAGAGCTATGGCTACACCTTC. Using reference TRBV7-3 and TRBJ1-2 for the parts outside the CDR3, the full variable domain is GAGVSQTPSNKVTEKGKYVELRCDPISGHTALYWYRQSLGQGPEFLIYFQGTGAADDSGLPNDRFFAVRPEGSVSTLKIQRTERGDSAVYLCASSLTGQSYGYTFGSGTRLTVV.

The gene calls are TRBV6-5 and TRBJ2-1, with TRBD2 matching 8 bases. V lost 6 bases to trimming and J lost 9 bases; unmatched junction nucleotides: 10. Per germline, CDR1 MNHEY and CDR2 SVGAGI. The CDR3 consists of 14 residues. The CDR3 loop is CASSRGLAVSEQFF. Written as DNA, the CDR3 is TGTGCCAGCAGCCGAGGACTAGCAGTAAGTGAGCAGTTCTTC.

CDR3 loop: CSARQGASTDTQYF. The CDR3 DNA reads as TGCAGCGCCCGACAGGGCGCTAGCACAGATACGCAGTATTTT. The chain joins TRBV29-1 to TRBJ2-3; 7 nucleotides agree with TRBD1. The V gene's germline CDR1 is SQVTM and CDR2 ANQGSEA. Trimming took 7 bases from V and 0 from J; bases not matched to a gene: 7. The CDR3 is 14 residues long.

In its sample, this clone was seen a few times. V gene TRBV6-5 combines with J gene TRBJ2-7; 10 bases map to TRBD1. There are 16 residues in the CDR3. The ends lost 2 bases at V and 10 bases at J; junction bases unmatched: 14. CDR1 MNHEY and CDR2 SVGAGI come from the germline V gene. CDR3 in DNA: TGTGCCAGCAGTTACGGACGGGGGACAGGGGACCCACAACAGTACTTC. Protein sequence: CASSYGRGTGDPQQYF.

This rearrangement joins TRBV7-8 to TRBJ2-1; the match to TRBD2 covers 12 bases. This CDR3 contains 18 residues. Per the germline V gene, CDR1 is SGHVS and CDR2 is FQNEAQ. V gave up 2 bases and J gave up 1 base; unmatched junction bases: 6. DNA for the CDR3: TGTGCCAGCAGCTTAAGGACTAGCGGGAAGACGTCCTACAATGAGCAGTTCTTC. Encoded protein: CASSLRTSGKTSYNEQFF.

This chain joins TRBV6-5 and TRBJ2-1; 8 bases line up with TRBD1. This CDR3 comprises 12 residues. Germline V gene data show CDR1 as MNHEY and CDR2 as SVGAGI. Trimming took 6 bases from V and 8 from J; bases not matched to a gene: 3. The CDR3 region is CASSPTGDEQFF. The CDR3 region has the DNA TGTGCCAGCAGCCCGACAGGGGATGAGCAGTTCTTC.

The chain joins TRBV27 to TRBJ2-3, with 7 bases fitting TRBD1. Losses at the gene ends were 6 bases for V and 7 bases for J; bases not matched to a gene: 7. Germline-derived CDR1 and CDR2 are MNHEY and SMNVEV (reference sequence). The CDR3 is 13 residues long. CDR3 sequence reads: CASRPDRRNTQYF. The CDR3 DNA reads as TGTGCCAGCAGACCGGACAGGCGGAATACGCAGTATTTT.

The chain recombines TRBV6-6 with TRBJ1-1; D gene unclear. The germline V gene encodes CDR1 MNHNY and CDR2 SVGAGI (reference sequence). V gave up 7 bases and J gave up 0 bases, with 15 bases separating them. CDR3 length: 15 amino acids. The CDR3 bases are TGTGCCAGCACCTCTATGGCGGGAGTGAACACTGAAGCTTTCTTT. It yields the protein CASTSMAGVNTEAFF.

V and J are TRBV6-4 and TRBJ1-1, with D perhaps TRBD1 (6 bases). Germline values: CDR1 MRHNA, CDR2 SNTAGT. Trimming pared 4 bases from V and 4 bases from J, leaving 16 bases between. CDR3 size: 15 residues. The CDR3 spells CASSVKVGACTEAFF. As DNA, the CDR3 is TGTGCCAGCAGTGTCAAGGTGGGGGCGTGCACTGAAGCTTTCTTT.

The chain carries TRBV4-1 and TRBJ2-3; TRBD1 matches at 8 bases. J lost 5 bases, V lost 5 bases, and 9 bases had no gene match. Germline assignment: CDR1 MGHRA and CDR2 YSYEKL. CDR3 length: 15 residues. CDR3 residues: CASSDRQGLRDTQYF. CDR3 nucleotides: TGCGCCAGCAGCGATCGACAGGGGTTGCGAGATACGCAGTATTTT.

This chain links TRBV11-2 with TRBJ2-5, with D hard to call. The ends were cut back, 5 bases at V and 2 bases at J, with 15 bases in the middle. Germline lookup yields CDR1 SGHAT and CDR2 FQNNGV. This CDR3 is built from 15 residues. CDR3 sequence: CASSARPTRQETQYF. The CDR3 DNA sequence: TGTGCCAGCAGCGCCCGCCCGACACGTCAAGAGACCCAGTACTTC.